Listed here are 2 T cell receptor beta chains from one sample, sequenced in a study of T cell repertoires in cytomegalovirus infection. Using its own MiXCR run on the reads, TCRdb lists one record per CDR3 protein. In the table there are around 740,000 distinct CDR3 sequences, about a third of which are singletons. Source material: PBMCs. The receptor set was obtained from a human donor in good health (CMV status not recorded). Some clones in this sample may be carry-over from other donors' samples.

The J gene is TRBJ1-1, the V gene TRBV7-9; D call uncertain. CDR1 and CDR2 from the germline V gene are SEHNR and FQNEAQ (reference sequence). The CDR3 is 18 amino acids. The V and J ends lost 2 bases and 2 bases respectively, with 21 bases between them. CDR3 sequence reads: CASSLTPLGGGRNTEAFF. For the CDR3, the DNA is TGTGCCAGCAGCTTAACTCCCTTAGGTGGCGGGCGAAACACTGAAGCTTTCTTT.

This clonotype was observed a few times. This chain uses TRBV28 with TRBJ2-7; no reliable D call. The germline CDR1 and CDR2 sequences are MDHEN and SYDVKM. The CDR3 covers 13 residues. V lost 2 bases and J lost 9, with 14 bases in between. This chain's CDR3 is CASSLVGLRWQYF. CDR3 nucleotide sequence: TGTGCCAGCAGTTTAGTTGGGCTACGTTGGCAGTACTTC.